This T cell receptor beta chain appears in the sequencing data of a study of blood T cell repertoires in COVID-19. Study-level background: The United States, Italy and Spain were the sources of the acute and convalescent COVID-19 samples. T cells, B-cell-depleted T cells, or PBMCs supplied cDNA or gDNA.

This clone has more than one count but fewer than ten. Measured with immunoSEQ multiplex PCR; TCRdb has only the in-frame clones, and not every one. The table records roughly 100,000 clones, around 85% of them present only once. Trimming removed 4 bases from V and 3 bases from J, with 7 bases in between. The CDR3 extends over 13 amino acids. Germline CDR1 SGHDT, CDR2 YYEEEE. This clonotype was obtained from an elderly woman with active or convalescent COVID-19. V and J are TRBV5-6 and TRBJ2-2, with D uncertain. Specimen: peripheral blood. CDR3 in DNA: TGTGCCAGCAGCCCTGACTACACCGGGGAGCTGTTTTTT. Translating it yields CASSPDYTGELFF.